Listed below are T cell receptor beta chains from one sample, sequenced in a study of T cells in Graves' hyperthyroidism and ophthalmopathy. TCRdb ran MiXCR on the multiplex PCR reads and lists one entry per CDR3 protein. Altogether under 650,000 distinct CDR3 sequences are present, 15% to 20% being singletons, with the ten largest covering over 3.5%. Specimen: blood. These receptors were taken from a woman younger than 45 with Graves' hyperthyroidism. Both conserved end residues are part of each CDR3. Each record gives: J gene, clone size, V gene, D gene, CDR3 protein, CDR3 DNA. The D gene is left open where the match is weak. Expanded clones are given a class, and other clones once, few, many or no size at all.

>TRBJ2-5|.|TRBV20-1|.
CSARDGGGGGETQYF
TGCAGTGCTAGAGATGGAGGGGGGGGTGGCGAGACCCAGTACTTC
>TRBJ1-1|few|TRBV6-1|.
CASSGSVMGRAFF
TGTGCCAGCAGCGGAAGTGTTATGGGGAGAGCTTTCTTT
>TRBJ2-7|many|TRBV5-1|.
CASSRGMDQPYEQYF
TGCGCCAGCAGCCGGGGTATGGACCAACCGTACGAGCAGTACTTC
>TRBJ1-5|.|TRBV20-1|.
CSARLQVNQPQHF
TGCAGTGCTAGATTACAGGTCAATCAGCCCCAGCATTTT
>TRBJ2-2|many|TRBV20-1|TRBD2
CSARGTRSTGELFF
TGCAGTGCTAGGGGGACTAGATCGACCGGGGAGCTGTTTTTT
>TRBJ2-1|few|TRBV6-5|TRBD2
CASSYSGTSGRDNEQFF
TGTGCCAGCAGTTACTCCGGGACTAGCGGGAGGGACAATGAGCAGTTCTTC
>TRBJ1-4|.|TRBV2|.
CASRDGSGEKLFF
TGTGCCAGCCGGGACGGATCGGGAGAAAAACTGTTTTTT
>TRBJ2-3|many|TRBV28|TRBD1
CASSPRPGQGGGDTQYF
TGTGCCAGCAGTCCTAGGCCGGGACAGGGCGGAGGAGATACGCAGTATTTT
>TRBJ2-1|many|TRBV7-9|.
CASSTRAGTPSQFF
TGTGCCAGCAGCACCCGAGCCGGGACCCCATCTCAGTTCTTC
>TRBJ2-2|many|TRBV3-1|.
CASSPYRQGGTGELFF
TGTGCCAGCAGCCCTTATCGACAGGGAGGGACCGGGGAGCTGTTTTTT
>TRBJ2-1|.|TRBV6-2/TRBV6-3|TRBD2
CANRAGDFYNEQFF
TGTGCCAACCGAGCGGGAGACTTCTACAATGAGCAGTTCTTC
>TRBJ2-3|.|TRBV9|.
CASSVGGAGTDTQYF
TGTGCCAGCAGCGTAGGAGGTGCAGGCACAGATACGCAGTATTTT
>TRBJ2-7|many|TRBV28|TRBD2
CASSSPTSGRPYEQYF
TGTGCCAGCAGTTCTCCTACTAGCGGTAGACCCTACGAGCAGTACTTC
>TRBJ2-5|many|TRBV28|.
CASSSGLGVETQYF
TGTGCCAGCAGTTCGGGACTGGGGGTGGAGACCCAGTACTTC
>TRBJ1-5|few|TRBV19|.
CASQRWYSNQPQHF
TGTGCCAGCCAGCGTTGGTATAGCAATCAGCCCCAGCATTTT
>TRBJ2-7|many|TRBV11-2|TRBD1
CASSWGQGDEQYF
TGTGCCAGCAGCTGGGGACAGGGAGACGAGCAGTACTTC
>TRBJ2-3|few|TRBV24-1|.
CATSEVRGRADTQYF
TGTGCCACCAGTGAGGTCCGGGGCAGGGCAGATACGCAGTATTTT
>TRBJ2-6|few|TRBV7-3|.
CASSFGALSYSGANVLTF
TGTGCCAGCAGCTTCGGAGCGTTGTCCTACTCTGGGGCCAACGTCCTGACTTTC
>TRBJ1-1|few|TRBV19|.
CASKQEPKTEAFF
TGTGCCAGCAAACAAGAACCAAAAACTGAAGCTTTCTTT
>TRBJ2-1|.|TRBV19|.
CASSITHSSYNEQFF
TGTGCCAGTAGTATCACCCACAGCTCCTACAATGAGCAGTTCTTC
>TRBJ1-4|.|TRBV20-1|TRBD1
CSARDSGTAWEKLFF
TGCAGTGCTAGAGATTCTGGGACAGCCTGGGAAAAACTGTTTTTT
>TRBJ2-1|few|TRBV5-6|.
CASSWGALGQFF
TGTGCCAGCAGCTGGGGAGCTTTGGGGCAGTTCTTC
>TRBJ1-5|.|TRBV6-2/TRBV6-3|.
CASSLDGKQPQHF
TGTGCCAGCAGTCTGGACGGGAAGCAGCCCCAGCATTTT
>TRBJ2-1|few|TRBV4-1|TRBD2
CASRGGSGRSEQFF
TGCGCCAGCAGGGGGGGGAGCGGGAGGTCTGAGCAGTTCTTC
>TRBJ2-1|many|TRBV12-5|TRBD2
CASGLITSGRALAALYNEQFF
TGTGCTAGTGGTTTGATTACTAGCGGGAGGGCCCTTGCCGCCCTCTACAATGAGCAGTTCTTC
>TRBJ2-1|.|TRBV5-1|.
CASSLGELNEQFF
TGCGCCAGCAGCTTGGGGGAGTTAAATGAGCAGTTCTTC
>TRBJ1-2|many|TRBV11-2|TRBD1
CASSPEGAGNYGYTF
TGTGCCAGCAGCCCTGAGGGGGCAGGAAACTATGGCTACACCTTC
>TRBJ2-5|many|TRBV7-8|.
CASSSFLRQVRETQYF
TGTGCCAGCAGCTCCTTCCTACGACAGGTCCGAGAGACCCAGTACTTC
>TRBJ1-2|.|TRBV3-1|.
CASSQEAANNYGYTF
TGTGCCAGCAGCCAAGAGGCAGCAAATAACTATGGCTACACCTTC
>TRBJ2-3|many|TRBV11-3|TRBD2
CASSRLAGTDTQYF
TGTGCCAGCAGCCGACTAGCGGGAACAGATACGCAGTATTTT
>TRBJ2-7|many|TRBV13|.
CASSLGDDYEQYF
TGTGCCAGCAGCTTAGGGGACGACTACGAGCAGTACTTC
>TRBJ1-2|.|TRBV3-1|TRBD1
CASSPGTGVGGYTF
TGTGCCAGCAGCCCCGGGACAGGGGTCGGGGGCTACACCTTC
>TRBJ2-5|.|TRBV5-8|.
CASSSLLEGQETQYF
TGTGCCAGCAGCTCCCTGTTGGAGGGCCAAGAGACCCAGTACTTC
>TRBJ1-1|many|TRBV28|.
CASRVRGARTEAFF
TGTGCCAGCAGGGTTCGGGGGGCGCGCACTGAAGCTTTCTTT
>TRBJ1-1|few|TRBV19|.
CASSIAQGGTEAFF
TGTGCCAGTAGTATAGCCCAAGGCGGTACTGAAGCTTTCTTT
>TRBJ2-5|many|TRBV7-9|TRBD1
CASSPVNRGETQYF
TGTGCCAGCAGTCCTGTCAACAGGGGAGAGACCCAGTACTTC
>TRBJ2-7|many|TRBV28|.
CATVRTGYEQYF
TGTGCCACCGTTCGGACCGGCTACGAGCAGTACTTC
>TRBJ2-3|.|TRBV5-4|.
CASSFETRKADTQYF
TGTGCCAGCAGCTTCGAGACTAGGAAGGCAGATACGCAGTATTTT
>TRBJ2-3|few|TRBV9|.
CASSVAQGSYTDTQYF
TGTGCCAGCAGCGTAGCTCAGGGGTCCTACACAGATACGCAGTATTTT
>TRBJ2-7|.|TRBV20-1|.
CSAGTGRSLYEQYF
TGCAGTGCTGGAACGGGACGTAGCCTCTACGAGCAGTACTTC
>TRBJ2-5|.|TRBV20-1|.
CSARDPATGRGQETQYF
TGCAGTGCTAGAGATCCGGCTACCGGGAGAGGTCAAGAGACCCAGTACTTC
>TRBJ2-1|.|TRBV7-2|.
CTSSPRDQHYNEQFF
TGTACCAGCAGCCCACGGGACCAACACTACAATGAGCAGTTCTTC